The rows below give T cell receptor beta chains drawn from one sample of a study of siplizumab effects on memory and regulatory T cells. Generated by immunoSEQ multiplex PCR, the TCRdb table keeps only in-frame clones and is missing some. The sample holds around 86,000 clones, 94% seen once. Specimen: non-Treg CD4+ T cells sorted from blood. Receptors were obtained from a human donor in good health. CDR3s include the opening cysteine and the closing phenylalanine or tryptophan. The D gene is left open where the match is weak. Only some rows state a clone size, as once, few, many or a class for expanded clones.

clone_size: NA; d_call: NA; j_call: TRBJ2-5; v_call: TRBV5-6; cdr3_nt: TGTGCCAGCAGCTTGGTTGGAGAGACCCAGTACTTC; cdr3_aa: CASSLVGETQYF
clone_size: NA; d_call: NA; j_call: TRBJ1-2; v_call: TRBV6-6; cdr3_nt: TGTGCCAGCAGTCGGGACTCTTGGGGTGGCTACACCTTC; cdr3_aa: CASSRDSWGGYTF
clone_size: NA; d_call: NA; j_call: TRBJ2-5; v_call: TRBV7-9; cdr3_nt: TGTGCCAGCTGCTGGGGCTCGGAGACCCAGTACTTC; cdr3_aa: CASCWGSETQYF
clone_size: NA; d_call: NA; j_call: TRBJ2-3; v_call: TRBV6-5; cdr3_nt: TGTGCCAGCAGTTACTTAGGGACTAGCACAGATACGCAGTATTTT; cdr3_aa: CASSYLGTSTDTQYF
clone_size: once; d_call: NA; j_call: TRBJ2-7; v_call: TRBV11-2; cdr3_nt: TGTGCCAGCAGCTTAAATGCGGGGAACTACGAGCAGTACTTC; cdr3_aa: CASSLNAGNYEQYF
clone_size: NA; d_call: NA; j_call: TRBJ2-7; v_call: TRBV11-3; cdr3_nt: TGTGCCAGCAGCTTAGGCACGGGACTCCTAGGGGGCGAGCAGTACTTC; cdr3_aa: CASSLGTGLLGGEQYF
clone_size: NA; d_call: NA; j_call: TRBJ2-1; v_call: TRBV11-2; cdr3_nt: TGTGCCAGCAGCTCTGACAGGTACAATGAGCAGTTCTTC; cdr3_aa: CASSSDRYNEQFF
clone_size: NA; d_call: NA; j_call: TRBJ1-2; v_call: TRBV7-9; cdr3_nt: TGTGCCAGCAGCACCGGAGGAGGTGGCTACACCTTC; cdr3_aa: CASSTGGGGYTF
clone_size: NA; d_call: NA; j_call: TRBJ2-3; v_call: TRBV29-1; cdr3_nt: TGCAGCGTTGACCGCACAGATACGCAGTATTTT; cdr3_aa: CSVDRTDTQYF
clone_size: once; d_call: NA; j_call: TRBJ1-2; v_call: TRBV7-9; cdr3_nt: TGTGCCAGCAGCCCCCGGGGGGGCCGACCTACTAACTATGGCTACACCTTC; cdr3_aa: CASSPRGGRPTNYGYTF
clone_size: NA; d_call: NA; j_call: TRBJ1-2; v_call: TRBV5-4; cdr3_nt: TGTGCCAGCAGCTTGAATAGGGTGCATGGCTACACCTTC; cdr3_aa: CASSLNRVHGYTF
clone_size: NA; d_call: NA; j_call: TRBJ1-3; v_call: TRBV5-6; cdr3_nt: TGTGCCAGCAGCTTTACAGGGTTCGGAAACACCATATATTTT; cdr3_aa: CASSFTGFGNTIYF
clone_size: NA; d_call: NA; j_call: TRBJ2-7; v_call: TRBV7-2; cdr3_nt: TGTGCCAGCAGCACGCGACAGCAGCCCTACGAGCAGTACTTC; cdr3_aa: CASSTRQQPYEQYF
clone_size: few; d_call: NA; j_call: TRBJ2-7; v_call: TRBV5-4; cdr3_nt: TGTGCCAGCAGCTTGGCCTCAGGGATGATCGACGAGCAGTACTTC; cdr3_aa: CASSLASGMIDEQYF
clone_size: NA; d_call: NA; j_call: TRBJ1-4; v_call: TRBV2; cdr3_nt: TGTGCCAGCAGGCAGGGTGGGCAAGAAAAACTGTTTTTT; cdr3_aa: CASRQGGQEKLFF
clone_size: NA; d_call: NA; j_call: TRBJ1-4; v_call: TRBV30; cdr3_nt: TGTGCCTGGAGTGTTCGCAGGGATGAAAAACTGTTTTTT; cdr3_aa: CAWSVRRDEKLFF
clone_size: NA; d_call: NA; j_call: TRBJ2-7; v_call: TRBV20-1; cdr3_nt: TGCAGTGCGGACAGACTAGACCCTTACTTC; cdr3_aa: CSADRLDPYF
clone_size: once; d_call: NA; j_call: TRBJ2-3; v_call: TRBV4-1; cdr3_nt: TGCGCCAGCAGCCTAGGGACACTTACCGATACGCAGTATTTT; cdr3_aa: CASSLGTLTDTQYF
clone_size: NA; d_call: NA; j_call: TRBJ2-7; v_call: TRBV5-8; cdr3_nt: TGTGCCAGCACCGGCGGGACCTCCTACGAGCAGTACTTC; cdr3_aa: CASTGGTSYEQYF
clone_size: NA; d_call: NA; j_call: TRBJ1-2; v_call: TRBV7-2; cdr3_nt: TGTGCCAGCAGGGCCGACCCGCTATTCTATGGCTACACCTTC; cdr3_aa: CASRADPLFYGYTF
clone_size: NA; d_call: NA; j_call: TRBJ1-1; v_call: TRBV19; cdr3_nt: TGTGCCAGTAGTACGCCTAAACAGGGAAAGTTAGCTGAAGCTTTCTTT; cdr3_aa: CASSTPKQGKLAEAFF
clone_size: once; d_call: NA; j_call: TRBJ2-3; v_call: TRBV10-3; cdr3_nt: TGTGCCATCAGTGGGACCACAGATACGCAGTATTTT; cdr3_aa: CAISGTTDTQYF
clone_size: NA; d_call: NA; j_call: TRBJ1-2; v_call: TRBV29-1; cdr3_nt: TGCAGCGCCGTAGGTGGGGGGATTAAGGCTGGCTACACCTTC; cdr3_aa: CSAVGGGIKAGYTF
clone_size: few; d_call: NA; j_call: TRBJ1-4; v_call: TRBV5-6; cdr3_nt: TGTGCCAGCAGCCGGTCGGAGGCCGGACTGTTTTTT; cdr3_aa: CASSRSEAGLFF
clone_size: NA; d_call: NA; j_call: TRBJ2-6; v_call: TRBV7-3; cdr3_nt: TGTGCCAGCAGCTCCCGACAGTCTGGGGCCAACGTCCTGACTTTC; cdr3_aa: CASSSRQSGANVLTF
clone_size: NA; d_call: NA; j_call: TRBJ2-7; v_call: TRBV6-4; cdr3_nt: TGTGCCAGCAGTTGGGCCCCGCACGAGCAGTACTTC; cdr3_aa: CASSWAPHEQYF
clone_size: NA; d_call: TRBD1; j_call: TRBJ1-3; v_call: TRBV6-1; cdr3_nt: TGTGCCAGCAGTAGGGACAGGGTTGGAAACACCATATATTTT; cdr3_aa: CASSRDRVGNTIYF
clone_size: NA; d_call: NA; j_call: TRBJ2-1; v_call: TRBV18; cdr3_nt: TGTGCCAGCTCACCACCGAGCAGCGCGAGCTACAATGAGCAGTTCTTC; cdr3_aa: CASSPPSSASYNEQFF
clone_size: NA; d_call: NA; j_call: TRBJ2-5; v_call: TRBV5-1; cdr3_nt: TGCGCCAGCAGCTTGCAAGAGACCCAGTACTTC; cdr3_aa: CASSLQETQYF
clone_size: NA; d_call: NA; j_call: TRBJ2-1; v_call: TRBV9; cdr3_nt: TGTGCCAGCAGCACTACAGGGTACAATGAGCAGTTCTTC; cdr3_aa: CASSTTGYNEQFF
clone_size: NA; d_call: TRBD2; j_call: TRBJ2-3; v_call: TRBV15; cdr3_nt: TGTGCCACCAGCAGAGATGAGGGACTAGCGGCGTATACGCAGTATTTT; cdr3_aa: CATSRDEGLAAYTQYF
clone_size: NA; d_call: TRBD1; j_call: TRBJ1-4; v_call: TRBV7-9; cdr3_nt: TGTGCCAGCAGCGCCACCGGGACAGGGGAGGAAAAACTGTTTTTT; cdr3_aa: CASSATGTGEEKLFF
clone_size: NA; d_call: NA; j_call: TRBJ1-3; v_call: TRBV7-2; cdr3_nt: TGTGCCAGCAGCTTAACGCAACTAGGCACCATATATTTT; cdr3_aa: CASSLTQLGTIYF
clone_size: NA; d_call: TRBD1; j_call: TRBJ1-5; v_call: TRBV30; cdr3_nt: TGTGCCTGGAGTACAGGGGCAAACCAGCCCCAGCATTTT; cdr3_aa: CAWSTGANQPQHF